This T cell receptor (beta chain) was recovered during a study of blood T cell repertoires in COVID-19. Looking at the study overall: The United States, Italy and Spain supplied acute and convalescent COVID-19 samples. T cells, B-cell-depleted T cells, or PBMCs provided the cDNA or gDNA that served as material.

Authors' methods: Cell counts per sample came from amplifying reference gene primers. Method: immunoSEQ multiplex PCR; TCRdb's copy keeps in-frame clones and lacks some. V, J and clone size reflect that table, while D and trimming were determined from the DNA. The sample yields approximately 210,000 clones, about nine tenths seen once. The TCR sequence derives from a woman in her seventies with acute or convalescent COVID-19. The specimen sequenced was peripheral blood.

For the CDR3, the DNA is TGTGCCAGCAGCCCGCAGGGGATCAGGAACACTGAAGCTTTCTTT. Amino acid sequence: CASSPQGIRNTEAFF. V and J are TRBV7-2 and TRBJ1-1; a weak D match, TRBD1 (6 bases). From germline, CDR1 is SGHTA and CDR2 FQGNSA. The CDR3 sequence is 15 residues long. Trimming stripped 5 bases from V and 1 base from J, with 14 bases between.